This entry concerns a single TCR beta chain. These data are taken from a study of human T cells and chemical hapten exposure. Study as a whole: Patients, predominantly female, presented with alopecia areata, totalis or universalis.

Time point described: pre-sensitization, week 0. Treatment: therapeutic diphenylcyclopropenone sensitization with weekly scalp DPC. The library tagged individual cDNA molecules with unique molecular identifiers. TCRdb redid the calling of the RACE reads with MiXCR, one entry per CDR3 protein. This table holds about 120,000 distinct CDR3 sequences, roughly 14% found once. This CDR3 is built from 15 residues. CDR1 and CDR2 from the germline V gene are LNHDA and SQIVND (reference sequence). Trimming at V came to 5 bases and at J to 4 bases, leaving 6 bases not matched to a gene. The V call is TRBV19, the J call TRBJ1-1; TRBD1 matches at 11 bases. The TCR originated in a woman aged 18-35 years with alopecia areata. Some clones in this sample may be carry-over from other donors' samples. The material sequenced was whole blood, taken in connection with sensitization to the hapten diphenylcyclopropenone (DPC). DNA of the CDR3: TGTGCCAGTAGTCCGGGGACAGGGGGGACCACTGAAGCTTTCTTT. It specifies CASSPGTGGTTEAFF.